What follows describes a single T cell receptor beta chain. Germline loops: CDR1 SNHLY, CDR2 FYNNEI. This CDR3 has 14 residues. With V trimmed by 7 bases and J by 0 bases, 1 base remained unmatched. These data originate in a study of T cells in Graves' hyperthyroidism and ophthalmopathy. TCR beta CDR3 regions were amplified from RNA transcripts. Carried out on the TCR CDR3, a first-round RT-PCR used the HTBI primer set. Via MiXCR, TCRdb re-called the multiplex PCR reads, giving one row per CDR3 protein. The top ten hold roughly 30% of the sample, which has about 760,000 distinct CDR3 sequences, around a third seen once. The source of the PBMCs was 9.5 to 10 ml of fresh peripheral blood.

The clonotype comes from a woman aged 40 to 50 with Graves' hyperthyroidism. V and J are TRBV2 and TRBJ1-1; 11 bases agree with TRBD1. Input material: blood. This CDR3 is CASMGQGVNTEAFF. CDR3 sequence (DNA): TGTGCCAGCATGGGACAGGGGGTGAACACTGAAGCTTTCTTT.